This T cell receptor beta chain was sequenced during a study of T cells in Graves' hyperthyroidism and ophthalmopathy. Reasons for excluding patients were uncontrolled infection, other autoimmune disease, pregnancy or lactation. This clonotype appeared many times. The CDR3 is made up of 18 amino acids. With V trimmed by 4 bases and J by 3 bases, 12 bases remained unmatched. Germline loops: CDR1 MDHEN, CDR2 SYDVKM. Amplified TCR beta CDR3 regions came from RNA transcripts. The HTBI primer set was used in a first-round RT-PCR of the TCR CDR3. TCRdb used MiXCR to reprocess the multiplex PCR reads, holding one entry per CDR3 protein. The top ten hold around 20% of the sample, which has roughly 380,000 distinct CDR3 sequences, roughly 13% seen once.

The chain combines TRBV28 with TRBJ1-5; 10 nucleotides align to TRBD1. The source is a man aged 30 to 39 with Graves' hyperthyroidism that later progressed to Graves' ophthalmopathy. Sample: blood. The DNA of the CDR3 is TGTGCCAGCAGTTCGTCCCGGGGACAGGGGACCTACAATCAGCCCCAGCATTTT. This encodes CASSSSRGQGTYNQPQHF.